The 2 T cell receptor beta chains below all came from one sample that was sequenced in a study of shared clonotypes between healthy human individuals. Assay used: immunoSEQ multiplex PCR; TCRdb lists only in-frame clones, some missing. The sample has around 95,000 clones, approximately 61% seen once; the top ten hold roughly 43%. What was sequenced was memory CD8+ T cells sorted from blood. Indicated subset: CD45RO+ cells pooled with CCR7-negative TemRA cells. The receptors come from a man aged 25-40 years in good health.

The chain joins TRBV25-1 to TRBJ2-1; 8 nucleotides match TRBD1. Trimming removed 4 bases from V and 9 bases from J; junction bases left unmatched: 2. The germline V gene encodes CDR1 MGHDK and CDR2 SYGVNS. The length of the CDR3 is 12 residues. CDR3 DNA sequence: TGTGCCAGCAGTGGTGACAGGGGTGAGCAGTTCTTC. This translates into CASSGDRGEQFF. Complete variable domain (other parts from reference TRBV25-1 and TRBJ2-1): EADIYQTPRYLVIGTGKKITLECSQTMGHDKMYWYQQDPGMELHLIHYSYGVNSTEKGDLSSESTVSRIRTEHFPLTLESARPSHTSQYLCASSGDRGEQFFGPGTRLTVL.

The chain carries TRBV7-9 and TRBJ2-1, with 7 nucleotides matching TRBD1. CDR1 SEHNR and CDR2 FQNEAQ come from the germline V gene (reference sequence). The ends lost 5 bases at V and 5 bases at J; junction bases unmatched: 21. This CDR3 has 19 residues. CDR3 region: CASSDTTGPRGKWDNEQFF. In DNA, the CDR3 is TGTGCCAGCAGCGACACGACAGGGCCCCGGGGTAAATGGGACAATGAGCAGTTCTTC. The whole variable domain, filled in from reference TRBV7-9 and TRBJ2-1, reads DTGVSQNPRHKITKRGQNVTFRCDPISEHNRLYWYRQTLGQGPEFLTYFQNEAQLEKSRLLSDRFSAERPKGSFSTLEIQRTEQGDSAMYLCASSDTTGPRGKWDNEQFFGPGTRLTVL.